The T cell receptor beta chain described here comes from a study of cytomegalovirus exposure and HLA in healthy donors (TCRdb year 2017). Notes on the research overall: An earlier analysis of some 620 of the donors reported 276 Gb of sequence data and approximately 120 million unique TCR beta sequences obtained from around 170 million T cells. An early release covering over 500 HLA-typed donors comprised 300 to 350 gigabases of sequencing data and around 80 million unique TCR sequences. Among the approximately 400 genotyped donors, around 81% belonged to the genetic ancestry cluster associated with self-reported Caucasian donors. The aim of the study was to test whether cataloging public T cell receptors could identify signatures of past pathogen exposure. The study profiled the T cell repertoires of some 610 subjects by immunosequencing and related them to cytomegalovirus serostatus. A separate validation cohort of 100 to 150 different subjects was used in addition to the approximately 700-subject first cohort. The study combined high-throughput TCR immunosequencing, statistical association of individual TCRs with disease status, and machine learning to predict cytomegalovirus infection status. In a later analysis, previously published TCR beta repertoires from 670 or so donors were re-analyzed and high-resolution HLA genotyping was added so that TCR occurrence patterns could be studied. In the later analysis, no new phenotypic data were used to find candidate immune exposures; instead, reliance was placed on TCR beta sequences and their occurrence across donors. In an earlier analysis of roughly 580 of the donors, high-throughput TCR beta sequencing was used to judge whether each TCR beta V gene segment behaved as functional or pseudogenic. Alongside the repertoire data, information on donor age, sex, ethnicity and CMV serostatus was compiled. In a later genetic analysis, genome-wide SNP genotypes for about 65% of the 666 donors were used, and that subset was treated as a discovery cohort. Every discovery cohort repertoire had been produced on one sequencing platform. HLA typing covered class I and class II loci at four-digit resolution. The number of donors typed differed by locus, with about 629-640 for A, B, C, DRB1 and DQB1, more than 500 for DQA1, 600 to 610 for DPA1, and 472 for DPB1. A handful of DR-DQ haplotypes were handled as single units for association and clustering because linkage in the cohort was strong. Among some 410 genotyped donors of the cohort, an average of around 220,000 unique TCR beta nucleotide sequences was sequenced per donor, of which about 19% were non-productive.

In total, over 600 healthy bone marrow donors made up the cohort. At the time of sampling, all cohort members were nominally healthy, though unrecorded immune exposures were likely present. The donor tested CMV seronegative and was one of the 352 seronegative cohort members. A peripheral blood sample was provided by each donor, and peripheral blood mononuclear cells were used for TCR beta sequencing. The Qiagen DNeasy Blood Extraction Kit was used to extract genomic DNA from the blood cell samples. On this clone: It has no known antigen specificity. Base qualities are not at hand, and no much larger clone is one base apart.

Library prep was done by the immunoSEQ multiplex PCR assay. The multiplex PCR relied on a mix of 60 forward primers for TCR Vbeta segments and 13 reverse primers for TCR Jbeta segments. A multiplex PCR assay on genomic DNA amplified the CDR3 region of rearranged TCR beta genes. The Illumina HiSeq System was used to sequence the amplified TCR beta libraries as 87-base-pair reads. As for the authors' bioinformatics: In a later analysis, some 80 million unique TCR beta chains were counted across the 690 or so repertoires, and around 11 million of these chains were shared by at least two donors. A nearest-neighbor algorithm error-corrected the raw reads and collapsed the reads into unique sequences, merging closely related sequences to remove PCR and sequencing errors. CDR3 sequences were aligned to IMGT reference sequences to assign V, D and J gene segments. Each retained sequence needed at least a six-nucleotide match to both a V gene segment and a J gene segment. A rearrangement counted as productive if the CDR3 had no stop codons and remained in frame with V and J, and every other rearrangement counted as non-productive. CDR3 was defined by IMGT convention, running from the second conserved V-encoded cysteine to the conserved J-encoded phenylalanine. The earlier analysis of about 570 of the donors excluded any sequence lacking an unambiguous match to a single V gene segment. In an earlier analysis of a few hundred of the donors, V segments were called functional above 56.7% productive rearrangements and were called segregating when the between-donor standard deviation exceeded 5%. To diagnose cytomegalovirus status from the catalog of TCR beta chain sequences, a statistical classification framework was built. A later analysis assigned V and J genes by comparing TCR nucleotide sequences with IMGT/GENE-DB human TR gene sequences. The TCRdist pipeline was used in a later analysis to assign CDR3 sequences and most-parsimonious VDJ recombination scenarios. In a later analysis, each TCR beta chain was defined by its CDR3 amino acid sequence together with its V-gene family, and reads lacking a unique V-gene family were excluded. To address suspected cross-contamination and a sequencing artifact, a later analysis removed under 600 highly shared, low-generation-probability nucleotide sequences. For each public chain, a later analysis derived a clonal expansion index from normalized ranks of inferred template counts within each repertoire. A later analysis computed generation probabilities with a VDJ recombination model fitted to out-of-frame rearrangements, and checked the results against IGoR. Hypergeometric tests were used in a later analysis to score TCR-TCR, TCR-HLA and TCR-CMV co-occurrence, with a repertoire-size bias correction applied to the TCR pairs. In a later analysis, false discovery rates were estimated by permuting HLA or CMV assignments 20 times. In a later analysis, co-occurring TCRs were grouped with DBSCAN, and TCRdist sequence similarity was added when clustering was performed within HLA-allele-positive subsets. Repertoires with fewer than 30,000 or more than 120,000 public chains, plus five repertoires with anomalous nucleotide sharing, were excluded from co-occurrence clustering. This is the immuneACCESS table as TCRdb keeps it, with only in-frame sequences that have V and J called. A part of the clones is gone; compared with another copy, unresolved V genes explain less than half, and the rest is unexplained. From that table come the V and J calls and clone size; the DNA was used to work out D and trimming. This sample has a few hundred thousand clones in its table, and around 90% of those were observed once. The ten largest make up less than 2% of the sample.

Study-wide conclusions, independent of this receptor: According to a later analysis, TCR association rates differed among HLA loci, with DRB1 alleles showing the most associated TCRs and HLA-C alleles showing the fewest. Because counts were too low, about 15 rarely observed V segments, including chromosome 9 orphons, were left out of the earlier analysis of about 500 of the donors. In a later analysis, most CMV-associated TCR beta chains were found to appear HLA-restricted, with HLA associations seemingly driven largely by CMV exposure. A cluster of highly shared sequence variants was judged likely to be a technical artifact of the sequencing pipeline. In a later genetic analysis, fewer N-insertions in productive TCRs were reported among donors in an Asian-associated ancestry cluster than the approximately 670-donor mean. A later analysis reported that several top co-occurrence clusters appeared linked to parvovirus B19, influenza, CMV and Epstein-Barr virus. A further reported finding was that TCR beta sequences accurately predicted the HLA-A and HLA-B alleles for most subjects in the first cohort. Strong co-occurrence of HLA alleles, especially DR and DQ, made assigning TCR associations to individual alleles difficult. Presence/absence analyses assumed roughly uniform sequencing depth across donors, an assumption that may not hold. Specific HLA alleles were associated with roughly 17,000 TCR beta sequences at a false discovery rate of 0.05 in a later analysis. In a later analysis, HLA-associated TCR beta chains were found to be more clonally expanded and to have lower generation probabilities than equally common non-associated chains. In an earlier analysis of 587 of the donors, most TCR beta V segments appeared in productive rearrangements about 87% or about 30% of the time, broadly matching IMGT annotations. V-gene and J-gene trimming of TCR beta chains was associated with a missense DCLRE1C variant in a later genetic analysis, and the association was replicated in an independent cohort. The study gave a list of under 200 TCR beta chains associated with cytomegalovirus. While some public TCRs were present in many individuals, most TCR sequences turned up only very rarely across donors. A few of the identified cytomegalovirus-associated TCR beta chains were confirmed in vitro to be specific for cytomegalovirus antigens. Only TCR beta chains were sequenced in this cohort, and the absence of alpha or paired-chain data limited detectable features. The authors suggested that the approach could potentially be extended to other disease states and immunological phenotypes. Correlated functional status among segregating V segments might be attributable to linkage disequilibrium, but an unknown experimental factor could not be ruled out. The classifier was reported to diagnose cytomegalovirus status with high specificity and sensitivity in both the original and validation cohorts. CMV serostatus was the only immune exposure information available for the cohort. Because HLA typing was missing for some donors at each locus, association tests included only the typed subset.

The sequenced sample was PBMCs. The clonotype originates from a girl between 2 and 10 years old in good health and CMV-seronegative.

The CDR3 region has the sequence CASSFPPQPQHF. The DNA sequence follows: TGTGCCAGCAGTTTCCCCCCACAGCCCCAGCATTTT. The chain is encoded by TRBV28 joined to TRBJ1-5; the D gene is unclear. Reading the germline V gene gives CDR1 MDHEN and CDR2 SYDVKM. The CDR3 sequence holds 12 residues, the cysteine and phenylalanine included. The entry retains the CDR3 DNA only, 36 bases that are in frame from base 1. V is cut by 3 bases and J by 7 bases, and the space between the germline ends is 7 bases.